This TCR beta chain was sequenced during a study of shared clonotypes between healthy human individuals. Donors, healthy HIV-negative adults, lacked recent acute infections or vaccinations. Trimming shortened V by 5 bases and J by 5 bases, and 10 bases separated the two germline ends. CDR3 length equals 13 residues. The germline gives CDR1 SGHTA, CDR2 FQGTGA. Among the unsorted PBMC samples, replicate PCRs used around 300 ng DNA, approximately 30,000 T cell genomes. The authors' processing: In the immunoSEQ data, sequences were junction-only and lacked quality scores, so filtering differed. Profiling relied on immunoSEQ multiplex PCR, and the TCRdb table lists in-frame clones only, not all of them. V, J and clone size reflect that table, while D and trimming were determined from the DNA. The sample has about 480,000 clones; over 60% are singletons.

The clonotype comes from a woman aged 40 to 50 in good health. Some clones in this sample may be carry-over from other donors' samples. Material: PBMCs. The chain uses TRBV7-3 and TRBJ2-1; D is perhaps TRBD2 (6 bases). The CDR3 coding sequence is TGTGCCAGCAGCCGGGACTCTAACAATGAGCAGTTCTTC. This sequence encodes CASSRDSNNEQFF.